The 19 T cell receptor beta chains below all came from one sample that was sequenced in a study of blood T cells in healthy people across ages. Through a sample-barcoded 5' primer and a J-beta primer mix, a second PCR was run for about 6 to 11 cycles. TCRdb reprocessed the 5' RACE reads via MiXCR and lists one record per CDR3 protein. The sample lists fewer than 900,000 distinct CDR3 sequences; around 46% were seen once. The source material was blood. The receptors shown here come from a woman in her fifties or sixties in good health.

CDR3 DNA sequence: TGTGCCAGCAGCTTAACGGCTTTCTACGAGCAGTACTTC. Translating gives CASSLTAFYEQYF. J is TRBJ2-7 and V is TRBV7-9; no reliable D call. Germline CDR1 is SEHNR and CDR2 is FQNEAQ (reference sequence). The CDR3 has 13 residues. The germline V and J ends were trimmed by 2 bases and 3 bases, with 8 bases remaining between them.

As to this clonotype: A much larger clonotype is one base distant, so this may be a read error. The genes are TRBV7-2 and TRBJ2-1, with 10 nucleotides matching TRBD1. The CDR3 is 15 residues long. CDR1 and CDR2 (germline): SGHTA, FQGNSA. DNA for the CDR3: TGTGCCAGCAGCGAGTGGGACAGGGGACCCAATGGGCAGTTCTTC. It encodes CASSEWDRGPNGQFF.

This clonotype was counted a few times. The chain is built from TRBV7-3 and TRBJ2-1, with 8 bases identical to TRBD2. This CDR3 comprises 14 residues. Germline CDR1 reads SGHTA; CDR2 reads FQGTGA. V shed 2 bases and J 7 bases; nucleotides not matched to a gene: 4. In DNA form, the CDR3 reads TGTGCCAGCAGCTTACCGGGAGGGGCGAATGAGCAGTTCTTC. Translating it yields CASSLPGGANEQFF.

In the case of this clonotype: A single base separates this from a much larger clone, so it may be a read error. The chain is built from TRBV28 and TRBJ2-7, with D maybe TRBD2 (6 bases). This CDR3 contains 12 residues. V was pared by 5 bases and J by 6 bases, with 11 bases between. The germline V gene encodes CDR1 MDHEN and CDR2 SYDVKM. The CDR3 nucleotides read TGTGCCAGCAGTCTCCGGGACTGCGAGCAGTACTTC. Translated, it gives CASSLRDCEQYF.

In its sample, this clonotype was seen once. J is TRBJ1-1 and V is TRBV12-3 or TRBV12-4; D is possibly TRBD1 (6 bases). The CDR3 has 15 amino acids. Trimming left V 6 bases short and J 1 base short, with 15 bases between. The CDR3 DNA follows: TGTGCCAGCAGAGCTACCCACAGGGAGAACACTGAAGCTTTCTTT. It encodes CASRATHRENTEAFF.

The V call is TRBV20-1, the J call TRBJ2-2; D is uncertain. Trimming removed 5 bases from V and 4 bases from J, with 11 bases in between. Germline CDR1 reads DFQATT; CDR2 reads SNEGSKA (reference sequence). The CDR3 is 13 amino acids. The CDR3 region is CSAPRTVTGELFF. CDR3 coding DNA: TGCAGTGCTCCCCGGACGGTCACCGGGGAGCTGTTTTTT.

This chain joins TRBV7-6 and TRBJ2-6, with TRBD1 identical over 7 bases. Germline V gene sequence: CDR1 SGHVS, CDR2 FNYEAQ. The CDR3 has 16 residues. The V and J ends lost 5 bases and 4 bases, in that order; junction bases with no gene match: 8. This CDR3 is CASSTPTGSGANVLTF. The CDR3 DNA sequence: TGTGCCAGCAGCACACCGACAGGGTCCGGGGCCAACGTCCTGACTTTC.

This clonotype has a handful of counts. This chain uses TRBV11-2 with TRBJ2-7; unclear D gene. This CDR3 spans 17 amino acids. Germline V gene sequence: CDR1 SGHAT, CDR2 FQNNGV. The V end was cut by 0 bases, the J end by 2 bases, with 17 bases between. The CDR3 loop is CASSLDSESITAYEQYF. As DNA, the CDR3 is TGTGCCAGCAGCTTAGATTCAGAATCAATTACTGCCTACGAGCAGTACTTC.

The chain joins TRBV9 to TRBJ2-5; 11 positions match TRBD2. V was clipped by 0 bases and J by 1 base; unmatched bases: 8. The CDR3 extends over 18 amino acids. Germline loops: CDR1 SGDLS, CDR2 YYNGEE. CDR3 sequence: CASSVATLAGGCQETQYF. The CDR3 region has the DNA TGTGCCAGCAGCGTAGCTACCCTAGCGGGAGGATGCCAAGAGACCCAGTACTTC.

This sequence joins TRBV15 and TRBJ2-7; D not resolved. Germline CDR1 is LNHNV and CDR2 is YYDKDF (reference sequence). The CDR3 is made up of 15 amino acids. With 0 bases removed from V and 5 bases from J, the gap between germline ends came to 14 bases. CDR3 sequence: CATSRDPGLGHEQYF. The DNA for the CDR3 is TGTGCCACCAGCAGAGATCCCGGGCTAGGGCACGAGCAGTACTTC.

The rearrangement uses TRBV7-2 and TRBJ2-5; D is undetermined. V was shortened by 3 bases and J by 1 base, with 9 bases between the two germline ends. This CDR3 comprises 14 residues. Germline V lookup: CDR1 SGHTA, CDR2 FQGNSA. The CDR3 here is CASSFGPAQETQYF. The DNA of the CDR3 is TGTGCCAGCAGCTTTGGGCCAGCCCAAGAGACCCAGTACTTC.

This clonotype appeared a few times. V usage is TRBV27 and J usage is TRBJ1-1; 8 nucleotides agree with TRBD1. This CDR3 is built from 13 residues. Germline V gene sequence: CDR1 MNHEY, CDR2 SMNVEV (reference sequence). Trimming removed 6 bases from V and 4 bases from J; junction bases left unmatched: 4. The CDR3 bases are TGTGCCAGCAGACGGACAGGGTCCACTGAAGCTTTCTTT. It specifies CASRRTGSTEAFF.

This sequence joins TRBV3-1 and TRBJ1-6; 7 bases are shared with TRBD1. J lost 5 bases, V lost 4 bases, and 5 bases had no gene match. This CDR3 has 15 residues. Germline loops: CDR1 LGHDT, CDR2 YNNKEL (reference sequence). The CDR3 coding sequence is TGTGCCAGCAGCCTTGGACAGGTCAATAATTCACCCCTCCACTTT. Encoded protein: CASSLGQVNNSPLHF.

In this sample, this clonotype turned up a few times. The J gene is TRBJ2-5, the V gene TRBV20-1, with D tentatively TRBD2 (5 bases). Germline CDR1 reads DFQATT; CDR2 reads SNEGSKA (reference sequence). The CDR3 loop spans 14 amino acids. V gave up 1 base and J gave up 2 bases, with 11 bases separating them. This chain's CDR3 is CSARVGLAQETQYF. The CDR3 DNA sequence: TGCAGTGCTAGAGTGGGCCTAGCTCAAGAGACCCAGTACTTC.

About this clonotype: Germline and junction disagree at one end, which may indicate a read error. The CDR3 coding sequence is TGTGCCGCGAGGGACAGGGAAACAGATACGCACTATTTT. This gives the protein CAARDRETDTHYF. The chain combines TRBV10-3 with TRBJ2-3; 9 positions match TRBD1. From germline, CDR1 is ENHRY and CDR2 SYGVKD. This CDR3 spans 13 amino acids.

V usage is TRBV3-1 and J usage is TRBJ2-1; a possible D gene is TRBD2 (5 bases). This CDR3 spans 18 amino acids. Germline V gives CDR1 LGHDT, CDR2 YNNKEL (reference sequence). V lost 2 bases to trimming and J lost 6 bases, with 23 bases between them. The CDR3 spells CASSQPWLGGHRGNEQFF. The CDR3 DNA follows: TGTGCCAGCAGCCAACCTTGGTTAGGCGGCCATCGGGGCAATGAGCAGTTCTTC.

Regarding this clonotype: This may be a read error: a much more frequent sequence differs by one nucleotide. The chain has TRBV7-2 and TRBJ2-5, with unresolved D. The germline CDR1 and CDR2 sequences are SGHTA and FQGNSA. Trimming took 5 bases from V and 11 from J, leaving 18 bases between them. The CDR3 sequence is 13 residues long. The CDR3 nucleotides are TGTGCCAGCAGCCTGCCAGCGAGCAATGAGCAGTACTTC. Amino acid sequence: CASSLPASNEQYF.

The chain couples TRBV5-1 to TRBJ2-1, with 8 bases matching TRBD1. Germline trimming cut 5 bases from V and 6 bases from J; bases unmatched to any gene: 7. Germline CDR1 reads SGHRS; CDR2 reads YFSETQ. This CDR3 spans 14 amino acids. The CDR3, as DNA: TGCGCCAGCAGGCCCGGGACAGGTACCAATGAGCAGTTCTTC. This gives the protein CASRPGTGTNEQFF.

The chain links TRBV6-5 to TRBJ2-7; D might be TRBD1 (6 bases). The CDR3 consists of 15 residues. The V gene's germline CDR1 is MNHEY and CDR2 SVGAGI. Trimming pared 2 bases from V and 2 bases from J, leaving 13 bases between. As DNA, the CDR3 is TGTGCCAGCAGTTACGGCAGGGGAGCCCCCTACGAGCAGTACTTC. As protein: CASSYGRGAPYEQYF.